This T cell receptor beta chain comes out of a study of T cell changes during pregnancy in multiple sclerosis. Profiled with immunoSEQ multiplex PCR; TCRdb holds only in-frame clones, not every one. The repertoire holds tens of thousands of clones, with under 95% as singletons. The CDR3 runs to 14 residues. From germline, CDR1 is LGHNA and CDR2 YSLEER. The ends lost 3 bases at V and 3 bases at J; junction bases unmatched: 3. The TCR was taken from a female donor in good health, enrolled as a control in a pregnancy study. Sequenced material: peripheral blood, taken in the third trimester of pregnancy. The V and J genes are TRBV4-3 and TRBJ1-1, with 8 nucleotides matching TRBD1. The DNA of the CDR3 is TGCGCCAGCAGCCAGTCGGGACAGGACACTGAAGCTTTCTTT. Its translation is CASSQSGQDTEAFF.